This entry describes one T cell receptor beta chain. The authors' processing: Amplified reference gene primers provided the basis for estimating nucleated cell counts. The assay was immunoSEQ multiplex PCR, and TCRdb's table has in-frame clones only and misses some. D and trimming come from the DNA, and the V and J calls and clone size come from that table. The sample has some 240,000 clones; approximately 81% are singletons. Germline CDR1 is SGHVS and CDR2 is FQNEAQ. V dropped 5 bases and J dropped 1; count of bases not matched to a gene: 0. The CDR3 spans 13 residues. This entry is derived from a study of blood T cell repertoires in COVID-19. Across the study: T cells, B-cell-depleted T cells, or PBMCs provided the cDNA or gDNA that served as material.

Participants came from about 24 US areas, aged about 18 to 100 years. The V call is TRBV7-8, the J call TRBJ2-3; the match to TRBD2 covers 7 bases. This clonotype originated in a woman in her fifties or sixties who had been exposed to COVID-19. Sequencing input: PBMCs or T cells enriched from blood (not recorded which). CDR3 sequence (DNA): TGTGCCAGCAGCGCGGGGGGCACAGATACGCAGTATTTT. This encodes CASSAGGTDTQYF.